This T cell receptor (beta chain) was identified during a study of T cells after yellow fever vaccination. As for the study in general: SMART-Seq v4 Ultra Low Input served to prepare low-cell-number fractions. Study-wide points: Among all clonotypes, a small share was observed in both CD4 and CD8 compartments. After the booster, approximately 96% of CD4 and more than 85% of CD8 primary-response clones were re-detected.

This clonotype was detected ten times or more. As yet, its antigen is unknown. TCRdb used MiXCR to reprocess the 5' RACE reads, holding one entry per CDR3 protein. The sample has around 310,000 distinct CDR3 sequences, approximately 3.9% seen once. Germline lookup yields CDR1 DFQATT and CDR2 SNEGSKA (reference sequence). The CDR3 runs 12 residues. V gave up 7 bases and J gave up 9 bases, with 18 bases separating them. The sequenced sample was PBMCs, obtained on the day of the yellow fever booster vaccination. The chain has TRBV20-1 and TRBJ1-1, with D unclear. This TCR was sampled from a man between 18 and 35 years old who received the YFV17D yellow fever vaccine. The CDR3 bases are TGCAGTGTTTCGGGGAACCTCCCCCAAGCTTTCTTT. Translating gives CSVSGNLPQAFF.